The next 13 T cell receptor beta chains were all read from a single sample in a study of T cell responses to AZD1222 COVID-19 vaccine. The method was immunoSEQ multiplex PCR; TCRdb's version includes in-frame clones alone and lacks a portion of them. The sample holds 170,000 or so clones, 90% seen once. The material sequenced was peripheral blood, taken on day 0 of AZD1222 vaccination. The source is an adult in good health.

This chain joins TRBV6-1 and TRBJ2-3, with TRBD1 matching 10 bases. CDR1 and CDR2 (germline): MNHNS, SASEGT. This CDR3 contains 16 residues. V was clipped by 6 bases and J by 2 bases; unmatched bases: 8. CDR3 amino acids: CASSETTGGFTDTQYF. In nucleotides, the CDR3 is TGTGCCAGCAGCGAAACGACAGGGGGCTTCACAGATACGCAGTATTTT.

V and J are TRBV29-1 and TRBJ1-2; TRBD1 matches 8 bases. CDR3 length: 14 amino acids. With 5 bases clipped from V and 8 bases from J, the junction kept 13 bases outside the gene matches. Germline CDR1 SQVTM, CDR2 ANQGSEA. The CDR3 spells CSVQEDRVLAGYTF. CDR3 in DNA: TGCAGCGTTCAGGAGGACAGGGTCTTGGCCGGCTACACCTTC.

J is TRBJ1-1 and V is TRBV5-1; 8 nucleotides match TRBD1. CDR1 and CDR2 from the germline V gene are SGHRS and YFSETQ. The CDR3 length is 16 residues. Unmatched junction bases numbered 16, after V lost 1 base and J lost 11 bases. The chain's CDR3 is CASSLSSGGEGRSAFF. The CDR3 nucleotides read TGCGCCAGCAGCTTGAGTTCAGGGGGCGAAGGAAGGTCGGCTTTCTTT.

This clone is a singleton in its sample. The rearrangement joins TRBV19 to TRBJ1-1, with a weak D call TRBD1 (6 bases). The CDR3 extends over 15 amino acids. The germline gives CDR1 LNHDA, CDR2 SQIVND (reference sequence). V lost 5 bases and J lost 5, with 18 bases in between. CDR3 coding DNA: TGTGCCAGTAGTCCGGTGGGGGGGCTTAGGACTGAAGCTTTCTTT. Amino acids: CASSPVGGLRTEAFF.

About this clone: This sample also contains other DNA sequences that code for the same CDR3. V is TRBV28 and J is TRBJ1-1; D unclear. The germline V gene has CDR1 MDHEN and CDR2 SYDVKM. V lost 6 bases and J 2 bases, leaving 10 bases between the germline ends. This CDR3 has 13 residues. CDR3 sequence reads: CASSPGLNTEAFF. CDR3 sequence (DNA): TGTGCCAGCAGCCCCGGGCTAAACACTGAAGCTTTCTTT. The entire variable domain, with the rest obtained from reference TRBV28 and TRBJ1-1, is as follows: DVKVTQSSRYLVKRTGEKVFLECVQDMDHENMFWYRQDPGLGLRLIYFSYDVKMKEKGDIPEGYSVSREKKERFSLILESASTNQTSMYLCASSPGLNTEAFFGQGTRLTVV.

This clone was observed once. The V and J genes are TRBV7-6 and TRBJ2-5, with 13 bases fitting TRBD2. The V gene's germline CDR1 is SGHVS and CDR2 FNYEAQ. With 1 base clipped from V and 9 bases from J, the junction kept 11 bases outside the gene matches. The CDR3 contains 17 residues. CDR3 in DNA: TGTGCCAGCAGCTTAGAGACTTCACTAGCGGGAGGGGTTTCCCAGTACTTC. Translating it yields CASSLETSLAGGVSQYF.

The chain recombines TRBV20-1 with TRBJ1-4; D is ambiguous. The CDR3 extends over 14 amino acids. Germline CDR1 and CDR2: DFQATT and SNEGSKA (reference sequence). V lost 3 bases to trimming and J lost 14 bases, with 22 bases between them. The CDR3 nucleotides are TGCAGTGCTAGTCCGATAACTGAACGGCTGTGGCTGTTTTTT. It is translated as CSASPITERLWLFF.

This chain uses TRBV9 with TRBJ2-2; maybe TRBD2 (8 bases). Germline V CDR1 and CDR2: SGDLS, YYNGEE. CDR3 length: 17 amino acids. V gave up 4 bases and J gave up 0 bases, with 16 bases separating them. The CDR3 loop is CASSPREGAANTGELFF. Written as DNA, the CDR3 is TGTGCCAGCAGCCCCCGGGAGGGGGCAGCGAACACCGGGGAGCTGTTTTTT. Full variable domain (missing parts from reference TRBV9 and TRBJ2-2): DSGVTQTPKHLITATGQRVTLRCSPRSGDLSVYWYQQSLDQGLQFLIQYYNGEERAKGNILERFSAQQFPDLHSELNLSSLELGDSALYFCASSPREGAANTGELFFGEGSRLTVL.

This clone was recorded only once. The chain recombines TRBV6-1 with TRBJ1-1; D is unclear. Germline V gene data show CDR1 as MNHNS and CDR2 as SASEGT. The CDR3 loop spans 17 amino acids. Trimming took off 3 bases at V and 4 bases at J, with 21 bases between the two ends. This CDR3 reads CASSEVILPGRTTEAFF. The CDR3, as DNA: TGTGCCAGCAGTGAGGTGATTCTTCCTGGGCGGACCACTGAAGCTTTCTTT.

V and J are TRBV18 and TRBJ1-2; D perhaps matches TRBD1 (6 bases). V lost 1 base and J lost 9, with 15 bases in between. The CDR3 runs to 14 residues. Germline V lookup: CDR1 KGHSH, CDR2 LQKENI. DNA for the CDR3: TGTGCCAGCTCACCACGATGGACAGATCAGCGCTACACCTTC. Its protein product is CASSPRWTDQRYTF.

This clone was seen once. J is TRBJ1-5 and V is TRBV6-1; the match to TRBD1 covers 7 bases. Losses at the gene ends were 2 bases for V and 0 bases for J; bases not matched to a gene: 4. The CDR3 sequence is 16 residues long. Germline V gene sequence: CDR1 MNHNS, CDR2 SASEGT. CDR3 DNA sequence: TGTGCCAGCAGTGAACGGACAGGATATAGCAATCAGCCCCAGCATTTT. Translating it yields CASSERTGYSNQPQHF.

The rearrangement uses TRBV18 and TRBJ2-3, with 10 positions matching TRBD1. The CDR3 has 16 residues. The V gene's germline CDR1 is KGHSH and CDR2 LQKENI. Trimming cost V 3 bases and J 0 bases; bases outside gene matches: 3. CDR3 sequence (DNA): TGTGCCAGCTCACCCTGGGGACAGGGGAGCACAGATACGCAGTATTTT. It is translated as CASSPWGQGSTDTQYF.

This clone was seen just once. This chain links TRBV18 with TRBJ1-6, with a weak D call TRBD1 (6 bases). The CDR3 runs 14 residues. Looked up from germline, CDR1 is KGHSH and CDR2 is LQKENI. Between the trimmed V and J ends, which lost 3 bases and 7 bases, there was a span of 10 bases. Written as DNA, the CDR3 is TGTGCCAGCTCACCGGACAGTTCGAATTCACCCCTCCACTTT. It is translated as CASSPDSSNSPLHF.